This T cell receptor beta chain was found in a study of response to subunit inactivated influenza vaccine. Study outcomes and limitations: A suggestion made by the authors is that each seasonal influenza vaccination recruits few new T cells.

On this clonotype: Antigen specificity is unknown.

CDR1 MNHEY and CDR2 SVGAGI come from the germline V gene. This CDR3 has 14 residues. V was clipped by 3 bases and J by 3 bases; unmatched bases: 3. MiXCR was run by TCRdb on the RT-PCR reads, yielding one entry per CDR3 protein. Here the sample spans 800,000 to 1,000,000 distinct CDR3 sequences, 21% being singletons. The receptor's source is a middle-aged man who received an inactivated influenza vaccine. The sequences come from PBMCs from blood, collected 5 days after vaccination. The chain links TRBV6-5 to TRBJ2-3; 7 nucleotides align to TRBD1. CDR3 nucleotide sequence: TGTGCCAGCAGTTATACGGACAGGACAGATACGCAGTATTTT. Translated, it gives CASSYTDRTDTQYF.